What follows are 21 T cell receptor beta chains derived from one specimen sequenced in a study of molecular identifiers for immune sequencing clone quantification. TCRdb re-derived calls from the PCR reads in MiXCR, one entry per CDR3 protein. Of over 600,000 distinct CDR3 sequences in the sample, just under 20% were seen once. Material: naive CD8+ T cells from blood, with Jurkat cell RNA spiked in. Noted subset: FACS-sorted CD8+CD4-CCR7+CD45RA+ naive T cells. These receptors all come from a human donor in good health. Some libraries in this study had Jurkat cell RNA spiked in.

The V gene is TRBV4-3, the J gene TRBJ1-4; perhaps TRBD1 as D (5 bases). Germline lookup yields CDR1 LGHNA and CDR2 YSLEER. The CDR3 is 17 residues long. The V end was cut by 1 base, the J end by 2 bases, with 14 bases between. Here the CDR3 reads CASSQGWDLGTNEKLFF. CDR3 coding DNA: TGCGCCAGCAGCCAAGGTTGGGACCTGGGGACTAATGAAAAACTGTTTTTT.

CDR3: CASSYFSFGGQGAGANVLTF. Written as DNA, the CDR3 is TGTGCCAGCAGTTACTTCTCTTTTGGGGGACAGGGGGCTGGGGCCAACGTCCTGACTTTC. The V and J genes are TRBV6-2 or TRBV6-3 and TRBJ2-6, with 11 bases fitting TRBD1. V lost 1 base and J lost 2; bases outside the gene matches: 10. The germline V gene encodes CDR1 MNHEY and CDR2 SVGEGT. The CDR3 has 20 residues.

This clonotype was seen a single time. The CDR3 does not end in the conserved phenylalanine or tryptophan, so this is likely a read error. The V gene is TRBV12-3 or TRBV12-4, the J gene TRBJ2-3; a possible D gene is TRBD1 (5 bases). This CDR3 has 13 amino acids. The germline V and J ends were trimmed by 5 bases and 2 bases, with 8 bases remaining between them. The CDR3 loop is CASSRQITDTQYL. The CDR3 DNA reads as TGTGCCAGCAGTCGACAGATCACAGATACGCAGTATCTT.

This clonotype was detected ten times or more. This chain joins TRBV12-3 or TRBV12-4 and TRBJ1-4; no firm D call. This CDR3 spans 12 amino acids. The germline V and J ends were trimmed by 7 bases and 3 bases, with 6 bases remaining between them. DNA of the CDR3: TGTGCCAGCACTGGCTCTAATGAAAAACTGTTTTTT. Protein sequence: CASTGSNEKLFF.

The table lists this clonotype with many counts. The CDR3 sequence: CASSQLLSPDSGELFF. For the CDR3, the DNA is TGTGCCAGCAGCCAACTCCTTTCCCCAGATTCCGGGGAGCTGTTTTTT. The rearrangement uses TRBV14 and TRBJ2-2; no clear D gene. V was pared by 2 bases and J by 6 bases, with 16 bases between. Germline V gene sequence: CDR1 SGHDN, CDR2 FVKESK. The CDR3 covers 16 residues.

This clonotype turned up a few times. The chain joins TRBV27 to TRBJ2-3; no definite D call. V lost 5 bases and J 2 bases, leaving 11 bases between the germline ends. In germline, CDR1 is MNHEY, CDR2 SMNVEV (reference sequence). This CDR3 contains 14 residues. The DNA for the CDR3 is TGTGCCAGCAGTCCCTCAACCGTCACAGATACGCAGTATTTT. This codes for CASSPSTVTDTQYF.

With respect to this clonotype: A much larger clone differs from this one at a single base, so this may be a read error. The chain recombines TRBV10-2 with TRBJ1-2, with D perhaps matching TRBD1 (5 bases). CDR3 size: 14 residues. Germline loops: CDR1 WSHSY, CDR2 SAAADI. The CDR3 coding sequence is TGCGCCAGCAGTGATGACAGTCTCCGCTATGGCCACACCTTC. This sequence encodes CASSDDSLRYGHTF.

The gene calls are TRBV9 and TRBJ2-2, with a weak D call TRBD2 (5 bases). Per germline, CDR1 SGDLS and CDR2 YYNGEE. This CDR3 is 15 amino acids long. The V gene lost 4 bases and the J gene lost 3 bases, with 13 bases spanning the gap. The DNA for the CDR3 is TGTGCCAGCAGCCCGGGGAGCTGGTACACCGGGGAGCTGTTTTTT. Protein: CASSPGSWYTGELFF.

The sample holds one count of this clonotype. A much larger clone lies a single base off, so this may be a read error. The V gene is TRBV13, the J gene TRBJ2-1, with TRBD1 identical over 9 bases. V dropped 7 bases and J dropped 3; count of bases not matched to a gene: 10. CDR3 length equals 16 residues. Looked up from germline, CDR1 is PRHDT and CDR2 is FYEKMQ (reference sequence). CDR3 amino acids: CASNFGQGYIYNEQFF. The CDR3 DNA sequence: TGTGCCAGCAACTTCGGACAGGGGTATATCTACAATGAGCAGTTCTTC. Complete variable domain (other parts from reference TRBV13 and TRBJ2-1): AAGVIQSPRHLIKEKRETATLKCYPIPRHDTVYWYQQGPGQDPQFLISFYEKMQSDKGSIPDRFSAQQFSDYHSELNMSSLELGDSALYFCASNFGQGYIYNEQFFGPGTRLTVL.

This clonotype appeared a few times. The chain recombines TRBV2 with TRBJ2-1; D ambiguous. The CDR3 has 14 residues. Trimming cost V 0 bases and J 8 bases, with 11 bases left between them. Germline V gene sequence: CDR1 SNHLY, CDR2 FYNNEI. CDR3 coding DNA: TGTGCCAGCAGTGAAGCGCTTAGGTCGTATGAGCAGTTCTTC. It specifies CASSEALRSYEQFF.

Concerning this clonotype: It may be a read error: a sequence one base away is much more abundant. The chain recombines TRBV6-5 with TRBJ2-7; TRBD1 aligns across 9 bases. Germline assignment: CDR1 MNHEY and CDR2 SVGAGI. The CDR3 is 14 residues long. The CDR3 loop reads CASSMDRGPYEQHF. In DNA form, the CDR3 reads TGTGCCAGTTCGATGGACAGGGGCCCATACGAGCAGCACTTC.

This clonotype was seen many times. The V call is TRBV6-5, the J call TRBJ2-2, with a weak D call TRBD2 (6 bases). V was shortened by 0 bases and J by 7 bases, with 15 bases between the two germline ends. The CDR3 runs 16 residues. Looked up from germline, CDR1 is MNHEY and CDR2 is SVGAGI. The CDR3 nucleotides are TGTGCCAGCAGTTACTCGGGTGACGGGGGTAGCGGGGAGCTGTTTTTT. Its protein is CASSYSGDGGSGELFF.

This clonotype was counted many times. This chain uses TRBV24-1 with TRBJ2-1; 7 bases align to TRBD2. J lost 6 bases, V lost 4 bases, and 11 bases had no gene match. This CDR3 contains 16 residues. Germline lookup yields CDR1 KGHDR and CDR2 SFDVKD. CDR3 amino acids: CATSETSDPPPNEQFF. CDR3 DNA: TGTGCCACCAGTGAAACTAGCGACCCCCCCCCCAATGAGCAGTTCTTC.

This chain uses TRBV27 with TRBJ2-3; TRBD2 is a possible D gene (6 bases). The CDR3 runs to 16 residues. Trimming shortened V by 1 base and J by 0 bases, and 11 bases separated the two germline ends. The V gene's germline CDR1 is MNHEY and CDR2 SMNVEV (reference sequence). CDR3 DNA: TGTGCCAGCAGTTTATTGGGGACTTTAAGCACAGATACGCAGTATTTT. The encoded protein is CASSLLGTLSTDTQYF.

This clonotype was counted ten times or more. The chain links TRBV12-3 or TRBV12-4 to TRBJ2-1, with 11 nucleotides matching TRBD2. The ends lost 5 bases at V and 3 bases at J; junction bases unmatched: 6. The CDR3 covers 16 residues. CDR3 region: CASSPKLAGVYNEQFF. CDR3 DNA: TGTGCCAGCAGTCCAAAACTAGCGGGAGTCTACAATGAGCAGTTCTTC.

Ten or more counts support this clonotype. The chain joins TRBV11-2 to TRBJ1-3, with D hard to call. This CDR3 spans 15 amino acids. Trimming cost V 2 bases and J 0 bases, with 8 bases left between them. Germline CDR1 SGHAT, CDR2 FQNNGV. CDR3 DNA sequence: TGTGCCAGCAGCTTAAATGGACTCTCTGGAAACACCATATATTTT. This gives the protein CASSLNGLSGNTIYF.

The rearrangement uses TRBV7-2 and TRBJ2-5; TRBD2 matches at 8 bases. CDR1 is SGHTA, CDR2 FQGNSA, per germline. The length of the CDR3 is 15 residues. Trimming took 5 bases from V and 4 from J; bases not matched to a gene: 9. The CDR3 spells CASSRWAGGVETQYF. The CDR3 DNA is TGTGCCAGCAGCCGATGGGCGGGAGGTGTAGAGACCCAGTACTTC.

In its sample, this clonotype was seen many times. The CDR3 does not end in the conserved phenylalanine or tryptophan, so this is likely a read error. The DNA is omitted, as the CDR3 cannot be located on it reliably, and the CDR3 follows TCRdb's listing. This chain uses TRBV29-1 with TRBJ2-3; whether TRBD2, the table's D call, matches the DNA was not checked. The CDR3 spans 9 residues, counting both ends. Germline V gives CDR1 SQVTM, CDR2 ANQGSEA. The CDR3 sequence is CSVEGGGFS.

This clonotype has a count of ten or more. The rearrangement joins TRBV20-1 to TRBJ2-3; 10 bases are shared with TRBD2. CDR1 DFQATT and CDR2 SNEGSKA come from the germline V gene (reference sequence). This CDR3 has 19 residues. The ends lost 0 bases at V and 2 bases at J; junction bases unmatched: 14. This chain's CDR3 is CSARDPRGLAGGHTDTQYF. The CDR3 bases are TGCAGTGCTAGAGATCCGCGGGGCTTAGCGGGGGGCCACACAGATACGCAGTATTTT.

This clonotype has ten or more counts. The chain has TRBV7-9 and TRBJ1-5; D may be TRBD1 (5 bases). Trimming removed 1 base from V and 3 bases from J, with 7 bases in between. This CDR3 is 14 amino acids long. CDR1 and CDR2 (germline): SEHNR, FQNEAQ (reference sequence). The CDR3 bases are TGTGCCAGCAGCTTAGGGGGCGTCAATCAGCCCCAGCATTTT. Amino acids: CASSLGGVNQPQHF.

This sequence joins TRBV11-2 and TRBJ2-7; D may correspond to TRBD1 or TRBD2 (5 bases each). Trimming removed 0 bases from V and 2 bases from J, with 8 bases in between. Germline V gives CDR1 SGHAT, CDR2 FQNNGV. The length of the CDR3 is 14 residues. The CDR3: CASSLDLGAYEQYF. The CDR3 nucleotides read TGTGCCAGCAGCTTAGATCTGGGGGCCTACGAGCAGTACTTC.